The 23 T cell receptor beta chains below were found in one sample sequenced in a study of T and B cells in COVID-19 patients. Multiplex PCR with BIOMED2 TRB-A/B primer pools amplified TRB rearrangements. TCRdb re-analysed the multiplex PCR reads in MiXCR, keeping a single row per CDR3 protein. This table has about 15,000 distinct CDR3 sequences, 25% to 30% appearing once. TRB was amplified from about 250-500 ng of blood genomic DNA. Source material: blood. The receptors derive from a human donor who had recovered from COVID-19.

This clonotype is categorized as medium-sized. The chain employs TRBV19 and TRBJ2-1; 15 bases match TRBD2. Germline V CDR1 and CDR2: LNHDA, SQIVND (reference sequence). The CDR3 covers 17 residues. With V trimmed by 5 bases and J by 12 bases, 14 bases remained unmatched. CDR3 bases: TGTGCCAGTAGTGTTCAACCGGGACTAGCGGGAGGAGAGCGGCAGTTCTTC. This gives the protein CASSVQPGLAGGERQFF.

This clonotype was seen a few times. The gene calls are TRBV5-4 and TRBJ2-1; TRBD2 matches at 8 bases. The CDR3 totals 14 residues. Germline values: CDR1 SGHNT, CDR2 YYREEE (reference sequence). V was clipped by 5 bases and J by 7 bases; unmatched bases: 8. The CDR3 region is CASRSGLVANEQFF. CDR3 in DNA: TGTGCCAGCAGATCGGGACTAGTGGCTAATGAGCAGTTCTTC.

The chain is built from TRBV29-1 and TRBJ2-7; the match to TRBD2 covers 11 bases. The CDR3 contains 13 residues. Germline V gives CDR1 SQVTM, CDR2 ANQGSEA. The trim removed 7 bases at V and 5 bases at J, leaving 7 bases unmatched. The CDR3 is CSASSGRLDEQYF. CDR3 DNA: TGCAGCGCGTCTAGCGGGAGGCTCGACGAGCAGTACTTC.

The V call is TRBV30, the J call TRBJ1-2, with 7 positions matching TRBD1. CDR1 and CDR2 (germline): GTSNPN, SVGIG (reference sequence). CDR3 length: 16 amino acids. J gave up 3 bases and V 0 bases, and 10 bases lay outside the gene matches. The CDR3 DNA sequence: TGTGCCTGGAGTGTGCGGGCAGGGGGACGCGACTATGGCTACACCTTC. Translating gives CAWSVRAGGRDYGYTF.

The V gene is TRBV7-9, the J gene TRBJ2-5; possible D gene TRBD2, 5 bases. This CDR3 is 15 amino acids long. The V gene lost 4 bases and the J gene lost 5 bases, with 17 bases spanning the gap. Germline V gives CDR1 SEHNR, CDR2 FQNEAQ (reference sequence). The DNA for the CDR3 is TGTGCCAGCAGCTCTAGCCGCCTTGAGAGGGAGACCCAGTACTTC. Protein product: CASSSSRLERETQYF.

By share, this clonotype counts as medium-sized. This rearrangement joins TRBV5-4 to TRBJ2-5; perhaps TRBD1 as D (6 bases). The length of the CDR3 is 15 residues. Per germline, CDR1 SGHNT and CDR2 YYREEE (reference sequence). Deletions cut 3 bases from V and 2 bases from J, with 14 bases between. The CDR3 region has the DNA TGTGCCAGCAGCTCCTTGGGGGCGGCACAAGAGACCCAGTACTTC. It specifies CASSSLGAAQETQYF.

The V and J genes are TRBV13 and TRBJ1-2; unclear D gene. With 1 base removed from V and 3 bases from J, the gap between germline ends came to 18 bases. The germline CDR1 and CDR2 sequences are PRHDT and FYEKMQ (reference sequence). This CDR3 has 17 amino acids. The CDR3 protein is CASSLAGRLEGYYGYTF. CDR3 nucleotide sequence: TGTGCCAGCAGCTTAGCGGGCAGATTGGAGGGTTACTATGGCTACACCTTC.

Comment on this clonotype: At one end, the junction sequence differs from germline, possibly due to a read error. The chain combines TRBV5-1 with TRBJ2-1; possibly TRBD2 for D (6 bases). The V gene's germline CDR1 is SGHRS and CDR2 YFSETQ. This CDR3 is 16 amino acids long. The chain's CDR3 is CASSSPGRTNDNEQFF. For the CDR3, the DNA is TGTGCCAGCAGCTCCCCTGGGCGGACTAATGACAATGAGCAGTTCTTC.

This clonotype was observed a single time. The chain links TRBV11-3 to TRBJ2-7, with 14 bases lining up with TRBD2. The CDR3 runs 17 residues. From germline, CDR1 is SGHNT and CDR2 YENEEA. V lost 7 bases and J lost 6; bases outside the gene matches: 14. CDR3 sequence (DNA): TGTGCCAGCATCCTGGGGACTAGCGGGAGTCTAGGGCGCGAGCAGTACTTC. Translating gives CASILGTSGSLGREQYF.

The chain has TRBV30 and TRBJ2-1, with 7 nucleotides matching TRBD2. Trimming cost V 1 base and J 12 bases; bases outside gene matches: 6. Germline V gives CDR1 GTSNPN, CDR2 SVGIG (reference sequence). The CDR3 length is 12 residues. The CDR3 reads CAWSALGGGQFF. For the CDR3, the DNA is TGTGCCTGGAGTGCCTTGGGGGGGGGGCAGTTCTTC.

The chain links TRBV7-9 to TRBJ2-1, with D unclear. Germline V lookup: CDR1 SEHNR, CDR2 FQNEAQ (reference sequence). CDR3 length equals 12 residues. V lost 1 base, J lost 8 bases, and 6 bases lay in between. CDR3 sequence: CASSLDSYEQFF. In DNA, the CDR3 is TGTGCCAGCAGCTTAGACTCCTATGAGCAGTTCTTC. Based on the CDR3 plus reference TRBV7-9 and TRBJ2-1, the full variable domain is DTGVSQNPRHKITKRGQNVTFRCDPISEHNRLYWYRQTLGQGPEFLTYFQNEAQLEKSRLLSDRFSAERPKGSFSTLEIQRTEQGDSAMYLCASSLDSYEQFFGPGTRLTVL.

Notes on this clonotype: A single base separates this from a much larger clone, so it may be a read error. CDR3 region: CASSDSQNSGANVPTF. DNA of the CDR3: TGTGCCAGCAGTGACTCCCAAAACTCTGGGGCCAACGTCCCGACTTTC. This sequence joins TRBV6-4 and TRBJ2-6; D is possibly TRBD1 (5 bases). Germline-derived CDR1 and CDR2 are MRHNA and SNTAGT. The CDR3 runs to 16 residues.

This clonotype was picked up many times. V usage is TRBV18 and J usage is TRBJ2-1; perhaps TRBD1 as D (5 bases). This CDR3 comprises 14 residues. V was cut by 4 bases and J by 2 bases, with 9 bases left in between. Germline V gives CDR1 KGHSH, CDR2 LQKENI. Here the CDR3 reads CASSRTPPYNEQFF. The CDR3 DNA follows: TGTGCCAGCTCACGGACACCCCCCTACAATGAGCAGTTCTTC.

The CDR3 sequence is CASSYSEGMGAFF. CDR3 DNA: TGTGCCAGCAGTTACTCGGAGGGGATGGGGGCTTTCTTT. This chain links TRBV6-5 with TRBJ1-1, with D maybe TRBD1 (5 bases). The V and J ends lost 0 bases and 11 bases respectively, with 13 bases between them. This CDR3 has 13 residues. In germline, CDR1 is MNHEY, CDR2 SVGAGI.

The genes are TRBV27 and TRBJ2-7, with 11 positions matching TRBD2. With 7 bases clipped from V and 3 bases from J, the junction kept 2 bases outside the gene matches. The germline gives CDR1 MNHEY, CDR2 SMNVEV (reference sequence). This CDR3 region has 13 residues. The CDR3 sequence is CASKGLAVYEQYF. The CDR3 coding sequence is TGTGCCAGCAAGGGACTAGCGGTCTACGAGCAGTACTTC.

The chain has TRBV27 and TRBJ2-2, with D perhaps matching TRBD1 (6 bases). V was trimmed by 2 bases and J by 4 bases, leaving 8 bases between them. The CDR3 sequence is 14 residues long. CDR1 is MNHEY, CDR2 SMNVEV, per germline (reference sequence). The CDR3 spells CASSLTGITGELFF. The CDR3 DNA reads TGTGCCAGCAGTTTAACAGGGATCACCGGGGAGCTGTTTTTT.

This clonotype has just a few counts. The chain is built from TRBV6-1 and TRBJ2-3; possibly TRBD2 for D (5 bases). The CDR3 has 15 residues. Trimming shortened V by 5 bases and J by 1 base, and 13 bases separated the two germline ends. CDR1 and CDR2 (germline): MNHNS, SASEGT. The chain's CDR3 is CASSPPRGRTDTQYF. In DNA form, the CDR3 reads TGTGCCAGCAGTCCCCCCCGAGGGCGCACAGATACGCAGTATTTT.

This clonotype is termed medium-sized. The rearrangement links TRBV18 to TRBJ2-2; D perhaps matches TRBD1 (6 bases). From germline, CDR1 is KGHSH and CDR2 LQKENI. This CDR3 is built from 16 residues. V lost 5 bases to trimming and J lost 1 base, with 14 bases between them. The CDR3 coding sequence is TGTGCCAGCTCATATCCGGGACAAGTGAACACCGGGGAGCTGTTTTTT. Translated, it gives CASSYPGQVNTGELFF.

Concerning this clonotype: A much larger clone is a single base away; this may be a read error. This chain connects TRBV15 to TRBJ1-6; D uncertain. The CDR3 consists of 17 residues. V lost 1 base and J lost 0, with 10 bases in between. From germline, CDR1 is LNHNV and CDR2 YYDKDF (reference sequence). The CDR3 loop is CATSRVGESSYNSPLHF. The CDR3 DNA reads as TGTGCCACCAGCAGAGTCGGCGAGAGCTCCTATAATTCACCCCTCCACTTT.

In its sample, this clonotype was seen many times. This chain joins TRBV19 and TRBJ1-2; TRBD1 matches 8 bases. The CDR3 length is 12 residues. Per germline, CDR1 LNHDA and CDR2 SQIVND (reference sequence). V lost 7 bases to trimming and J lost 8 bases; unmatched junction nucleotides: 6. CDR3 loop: CASTSTGVGYTF. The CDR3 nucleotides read TGTGCCAGTACCTCGACAGGGGTCGGCTACACCTTC.

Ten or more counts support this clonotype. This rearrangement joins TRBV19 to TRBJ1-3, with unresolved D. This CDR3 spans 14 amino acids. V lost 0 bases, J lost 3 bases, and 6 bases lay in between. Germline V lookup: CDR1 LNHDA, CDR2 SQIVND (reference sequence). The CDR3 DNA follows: TGTGCCAGTAGTATAGATCGCCTTGGAAACACCATATATTTT. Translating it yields CASSIDRLGNTIYF.

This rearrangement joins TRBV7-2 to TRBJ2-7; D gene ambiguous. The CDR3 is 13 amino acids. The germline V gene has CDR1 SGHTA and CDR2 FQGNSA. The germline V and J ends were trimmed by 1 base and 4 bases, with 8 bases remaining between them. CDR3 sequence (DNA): TGTGCCAGCAGCTTAGTTTTGGATTACGAGCAGTACTTC. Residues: CASSLVLDYEQYF.

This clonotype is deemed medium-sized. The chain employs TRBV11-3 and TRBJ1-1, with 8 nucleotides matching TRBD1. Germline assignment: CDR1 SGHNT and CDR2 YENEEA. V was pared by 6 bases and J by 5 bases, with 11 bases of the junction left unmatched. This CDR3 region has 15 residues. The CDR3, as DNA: TGTGCCAGCAGGCAAACAGGGGGGGATCGGACTGAAGCTTTCTTT. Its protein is CASRQTGGDRTEAFF.